A selection of T cell receptor beta chains follows, all from one sample in a study of graft-versus-host responses after intestinal transplantation. Method: immunoSEQ multiplex PCR; TCRdb's copy keeps in-frame clones and lacks some. The table includes over 40,000 clones, over 80% detected once. Sequencing used PBMCs, obtained 786 days after a first intestinal transplant, on the day of a second. These receptors came from a human patient who received an intestinal transplant, so some T cells may come from the graft donor. CDR3s include the opening cysteine and the closing phenylalanine or tryptophan. For some rows the clone size is stated as once, few or many, or as a class when expanded; others skip it.

size: .
J: TRBJ1-2
V: TRBV6-5
CDR3: CASSAPGQGVYGYTF

size: .
J: TRBJ1-2
V: TRBV7-9
CDR3: CASTSSSSDGYTF

size: .
J: TRBJ2-3
V: TRBV6-5
CDR3: CASRLAGLTDTQYF

size: .
J: TRBJ2-7
V: TRBV27
CDR3: CASSLSPDPYEQYF

size: few
J: TRBJ1-3
V: TRBV4-1
CDR3: CASSHGAGFSGNTIYF

size: .
J: TRBJ2-7
V: TRBV2
CDR3: CASIPRGVGIYEQYF

size: .
J: TRBJ2-7
V: TRBV18
CDR3: CATHRSGSYEQYF

size: .
J: TRBJ2-7
V: TRBV7-6
CDR3: CASSLGADEQYF

size: .
J: TRBJ2-7
V: TRBV27
CDR3: CASSLGEPHEQYF

size: .
J: TRBJ2-1
V: TRBV4-1
CDR3: CASSQDISNQQFF

size: .
J: TRBJ2-1
V: TRBV9
CDR3: CASSVGLVHNEQFF

size: .
J: TRBJ2-1
V: TRBV6-1
CDR3: CAISNARGKNEQFF

size: once
J: TRBJ1-1
V: TRBV27
CDR3: CASSLRSSNTEAFF

size: .
J: TRBJ1-2
V: TRBV25-1
CDR3: CASSGTDYGYTF

size: .
J: TRBJ2-3
V: TRBV10-1
CDR3: CASSQGLAGGIDTQYF